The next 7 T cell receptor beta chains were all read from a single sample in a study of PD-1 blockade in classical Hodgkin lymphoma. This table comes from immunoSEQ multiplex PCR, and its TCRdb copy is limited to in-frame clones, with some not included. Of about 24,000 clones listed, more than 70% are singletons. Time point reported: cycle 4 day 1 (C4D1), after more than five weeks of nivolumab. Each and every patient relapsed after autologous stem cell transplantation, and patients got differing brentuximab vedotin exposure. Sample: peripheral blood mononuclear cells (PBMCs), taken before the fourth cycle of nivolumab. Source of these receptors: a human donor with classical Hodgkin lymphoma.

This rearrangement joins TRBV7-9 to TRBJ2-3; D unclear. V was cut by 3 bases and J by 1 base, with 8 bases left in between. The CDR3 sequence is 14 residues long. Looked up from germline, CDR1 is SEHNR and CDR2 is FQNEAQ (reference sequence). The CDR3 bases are TGTGCCAGCAGCTTTCGGGCGGGCACAGATACGCAGTATTTT. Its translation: CASSFRAGTDTQYF.

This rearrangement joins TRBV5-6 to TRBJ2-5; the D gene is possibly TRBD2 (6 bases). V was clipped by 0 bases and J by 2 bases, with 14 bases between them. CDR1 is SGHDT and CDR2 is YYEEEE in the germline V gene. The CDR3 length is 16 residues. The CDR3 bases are TGTGCCAGCAGCTTGGCCGTGGTAGCGGTACAAGAGACCCAGTACTTC. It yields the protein CASSLAVVAVQETQYF. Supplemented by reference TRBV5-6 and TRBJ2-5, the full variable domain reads DAGVTQSPTHLIKTRGQQVTLRCSPKSGHDTVSWYQQALGQGPQFIFQYYEEEERQRGNFPDRFSGHQFPNYSSELNVNALLLGDSALYLCASSLAVVAVQETQYFGPGTRLLVL.

The DNA of the CDR3 is TGCGCCAGCAGCTTCGGGACAGGGAATCAGCCCCAGCATTTT. As protein: CASSFGTGNQPQHF. The chain recombines TRBV5-1 with TRBJ1-5; TRBD1 matches at 9 bases. V lost 2 bases, J lost 4 bases, and 1 base stayed unmatched. Germline values: CDR1 SGHRS, CDR2 YFSETQ. This CDR3 region has 14 residues.

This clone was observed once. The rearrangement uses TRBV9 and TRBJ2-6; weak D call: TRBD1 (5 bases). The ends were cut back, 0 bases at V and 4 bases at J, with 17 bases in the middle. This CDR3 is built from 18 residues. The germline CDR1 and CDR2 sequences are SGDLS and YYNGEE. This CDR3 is CASSVALGAGSGANVLTF. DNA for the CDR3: TGTGCCAGCAGCGTAGCTTTAGGGGCTGGATCCGGGGCCAACGTCCTGACTTTC.

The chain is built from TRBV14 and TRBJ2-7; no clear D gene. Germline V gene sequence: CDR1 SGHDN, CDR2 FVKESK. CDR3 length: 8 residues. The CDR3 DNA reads TGTGAGGTGGAGGAGCAGTACTTC. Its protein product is CEVEEQYF.

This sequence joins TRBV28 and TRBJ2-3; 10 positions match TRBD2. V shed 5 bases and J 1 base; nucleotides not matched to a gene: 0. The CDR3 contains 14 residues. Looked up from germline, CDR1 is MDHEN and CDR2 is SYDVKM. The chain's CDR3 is CASSGTSGTDTQYF. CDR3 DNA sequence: TGTGCCAGCAGTGGGACTAGCGGCACAGATACGCAGTATTTT.

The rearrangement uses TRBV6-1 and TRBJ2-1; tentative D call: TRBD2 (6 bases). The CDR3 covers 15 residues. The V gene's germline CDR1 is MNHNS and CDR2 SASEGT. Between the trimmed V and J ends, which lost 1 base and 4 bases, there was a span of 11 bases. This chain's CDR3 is CASSEVQAGYNEQFF. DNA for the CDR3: TGTGCCAGCAGTGAAGTCCAAGCGGGTTACAATGAGCAGTTCTTC.